This T cell receptor beta chain originates from a study of CD8+CD57+ T cells in acquired aplastic anemia. In this sample, this clonotype turned up many times. Its target is unknown. The TCR beta profiling, which covered VDJ combination and CDR3 sequence, was carried out using genomic DNA as the template. Using its own MiXCR run on the reads, TCRdb lists one record per CDR3 protein. The sample shows under 350,000 distinct CDR3 sequences, roughly 59% of them seen only once. The CDR3 extends over 15 amino acids. Trimming removed 1 base from V and 0 bases from J, with 9 bases in between. Germline-derived CDR1 and CDR2 are SGHTS and YDEGEE. Findings and limits, study-wide: Patients and controls shared nearly 30 CD8+ CDR3 sequences, which appeared highly expressed in patients and within their immunodominant clones.

All patients picked for sequencing had shown, by flow cytometry, an expansion of CD8+CD57+ cells. The material sequenced was sorted CD4+, CD8+, or CD8+CD57+ T cells (not recorded which) from PBMCs. This TCR derives from a human donor with aplastic anemia. This chain uses TRBV5-8 with TRBJ2-3; tentative D call: TRBD2 (5 bases). CDR3 DNA sequence: TGTGCCAGCAGCTTGCAGCGGACTAGCACAGATACGCAGTATTTT. Its translation: CASSLQRTSTDTQYF.